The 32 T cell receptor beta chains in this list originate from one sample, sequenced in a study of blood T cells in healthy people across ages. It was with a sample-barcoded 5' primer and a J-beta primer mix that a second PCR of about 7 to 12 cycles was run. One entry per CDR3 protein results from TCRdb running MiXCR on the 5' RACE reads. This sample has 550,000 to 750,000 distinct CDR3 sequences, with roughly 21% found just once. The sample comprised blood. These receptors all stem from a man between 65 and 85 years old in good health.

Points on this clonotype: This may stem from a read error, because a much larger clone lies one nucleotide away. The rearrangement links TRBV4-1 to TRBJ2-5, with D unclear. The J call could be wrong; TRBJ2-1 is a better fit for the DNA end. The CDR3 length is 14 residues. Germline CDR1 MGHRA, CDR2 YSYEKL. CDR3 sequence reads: CASSQTYGGSEQFF. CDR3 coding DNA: TGCGCCAGCAGCCAAACCTACGGCGGCAGTGAGCAGTTCTTC.

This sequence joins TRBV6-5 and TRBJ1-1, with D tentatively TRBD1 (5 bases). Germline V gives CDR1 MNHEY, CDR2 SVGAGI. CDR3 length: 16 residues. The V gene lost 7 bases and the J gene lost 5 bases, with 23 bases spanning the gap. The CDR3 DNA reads TGTGCCAGCAACCCCCAGAGGAGGGGCGCGGGAACTGAAGCTTTCTTT. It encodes CASNPQRRGAGTEAFF.

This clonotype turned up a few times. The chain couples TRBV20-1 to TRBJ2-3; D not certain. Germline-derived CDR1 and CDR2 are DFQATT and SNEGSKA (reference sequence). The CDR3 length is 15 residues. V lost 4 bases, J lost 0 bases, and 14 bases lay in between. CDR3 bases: TGCAGTGCTAAAAACCCCCGGATAAGCACAGATACGCAGTATTTT. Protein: CSAKNPRISTDTQYF.

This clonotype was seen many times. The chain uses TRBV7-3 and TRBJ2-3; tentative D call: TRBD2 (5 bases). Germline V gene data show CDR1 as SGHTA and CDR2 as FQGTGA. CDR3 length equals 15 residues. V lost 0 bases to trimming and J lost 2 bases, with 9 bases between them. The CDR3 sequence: CASSLTGEDTDTQYF. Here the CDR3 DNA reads TGTGCCAGCAGCTTAACGGGAGAGGACACAGATACGCAGTATTTT. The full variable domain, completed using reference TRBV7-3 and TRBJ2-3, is GAGVSQTPSNKVTEKGKYVELRCDPISGHTALYWYRQSLGQGPEFLIYFQGTGAADDSGLPNDRFFAVRPEGSVSTLKIQRTERGDSAVYLCASSLTGEDTDTQYFGPGTRLTVL.

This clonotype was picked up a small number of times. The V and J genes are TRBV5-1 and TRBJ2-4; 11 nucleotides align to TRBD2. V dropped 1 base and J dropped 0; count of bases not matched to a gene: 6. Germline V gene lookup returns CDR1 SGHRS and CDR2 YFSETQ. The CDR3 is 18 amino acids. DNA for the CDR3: TGCGCCAGCAGCTTGACTAGCGGGAGAACTGGAGCCAAAAACATTCAGTACTTC. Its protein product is CASSLTSGRTGAKNIQYF.

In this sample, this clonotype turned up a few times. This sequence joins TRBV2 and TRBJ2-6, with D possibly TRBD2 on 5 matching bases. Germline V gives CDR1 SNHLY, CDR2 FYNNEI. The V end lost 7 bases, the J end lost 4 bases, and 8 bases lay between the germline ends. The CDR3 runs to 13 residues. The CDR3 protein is CASNPGGANVLTF. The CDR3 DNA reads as TGTGCCAGCAACCCGGGGGGGGCCAACGTCCTGACTTTC.

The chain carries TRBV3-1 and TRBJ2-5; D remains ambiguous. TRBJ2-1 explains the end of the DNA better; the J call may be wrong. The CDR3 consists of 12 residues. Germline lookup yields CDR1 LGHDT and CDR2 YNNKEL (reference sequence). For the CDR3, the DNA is TGTGCCAGCAGCCACGTAGACAATGAGCAGTTCTTC. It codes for CASSHVDNEQFF.

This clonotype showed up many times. This chain's CDR3 is CASSLAGTGNQPQHF. Written as DNA, the CDR3 is TGTGCCAGCAGCTTAGCCGGGACGGGCAATCAGCCCCAGCATTTT. This chain joins TRBV7-2 and TRBJ1-5; possibly TRBD1 for D (5 bases). Germline V gene sequence: CDR1 SGHTA, CDR2 FQGNSA. The CDR3 sequence is 15 residues long. Trimming removed 0 bases from V and 2 bases from J, with 8 bases in between.

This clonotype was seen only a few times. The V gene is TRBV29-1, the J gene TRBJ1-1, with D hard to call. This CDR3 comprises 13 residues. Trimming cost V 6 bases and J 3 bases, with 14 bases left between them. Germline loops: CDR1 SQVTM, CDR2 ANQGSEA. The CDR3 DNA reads TGCAGCGTAACGGGTGGGCGTTACACTGAAGCTTTCTTT. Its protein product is CSVTGGRYTEAFF. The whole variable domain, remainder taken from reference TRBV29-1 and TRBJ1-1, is SAVISQKPSRDICQRGTSLTIQCQVDSQVTMMFWYRQQPGQSLTLIATANQGSEATYESGFVIDKFPISRPNLTFSTLTVSNMSPEDSSIYLCSVTGGRYTEAFFGQGTRLTVV.

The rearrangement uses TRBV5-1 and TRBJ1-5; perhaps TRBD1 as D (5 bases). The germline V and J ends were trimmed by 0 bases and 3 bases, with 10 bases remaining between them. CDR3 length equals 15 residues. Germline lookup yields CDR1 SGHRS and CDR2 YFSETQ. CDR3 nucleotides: TGCGCCAGCAGCTTGGAGGGGTTGAACAATCAGCCCCAGCATTTT. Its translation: CASSLEGLNNQPQHF.

The CDR3 protein is CASSVGQGGTIYF. The CDR3 DNA is TGTGCCAGCTCGGTTGGACAGGGGGGCACCATATATTTT. The chain employs TRBV10-3 and TRBJ1-3; TRBD1 agrees at 10 bases. Germline CDR1 and CDR2: ENHRY and SYGVKD. V was pared by 10 bases and J by 9 bases, with 9 bases of the junction left unmatched. This CDR3 has 13 amino acids.

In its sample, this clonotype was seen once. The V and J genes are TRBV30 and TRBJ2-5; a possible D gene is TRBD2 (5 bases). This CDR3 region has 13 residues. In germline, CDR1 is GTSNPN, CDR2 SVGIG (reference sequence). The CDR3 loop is CAREGNNQETQYF. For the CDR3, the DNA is TGTGCGCGCGAGGGAAATAATCAAGAGACCCAGTACTTC. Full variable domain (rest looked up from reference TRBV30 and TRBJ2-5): SQTIHQWPATLVQPVGSPLSLECTVEGTSNPNLYWYRQAAGRGLQLLFYSVGIGQISSEVPQNLSASRPQDRQFILSSKKLLLSDSGFYLCAREGNNQETQYFGPGTRLLVL.

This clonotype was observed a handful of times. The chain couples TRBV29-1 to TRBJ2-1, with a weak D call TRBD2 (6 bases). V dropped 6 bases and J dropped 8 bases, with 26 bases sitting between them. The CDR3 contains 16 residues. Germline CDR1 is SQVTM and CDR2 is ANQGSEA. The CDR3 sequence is CSVGVSSVKPGHEQFF. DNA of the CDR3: TGCAGCGTGGGCGTGTCTAGCGTGAAACCAGGCCATGAGCAGTTCTTC.

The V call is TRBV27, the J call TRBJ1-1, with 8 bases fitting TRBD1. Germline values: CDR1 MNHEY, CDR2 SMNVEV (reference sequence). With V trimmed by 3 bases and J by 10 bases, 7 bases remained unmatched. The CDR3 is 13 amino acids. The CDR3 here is CASSFPGGLVAFF. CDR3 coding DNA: TGTGCCAGCAGTTTCCCAGGGGGCTTGGTAGCTTTCTTT.

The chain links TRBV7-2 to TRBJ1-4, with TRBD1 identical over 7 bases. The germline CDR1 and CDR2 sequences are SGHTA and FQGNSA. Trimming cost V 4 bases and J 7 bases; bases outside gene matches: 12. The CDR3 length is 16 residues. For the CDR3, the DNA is TGTGCCAGCAGCTCAGGGGGAAGTGCAGTAGGTGAAAAACTGTTTTTT. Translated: CASSSGGSAVGEKLFF.

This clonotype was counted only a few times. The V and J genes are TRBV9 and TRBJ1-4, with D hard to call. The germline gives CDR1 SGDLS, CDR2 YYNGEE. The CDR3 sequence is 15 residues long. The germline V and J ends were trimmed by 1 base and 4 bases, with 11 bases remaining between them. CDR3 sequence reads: CASSVTGGHNEKLFF. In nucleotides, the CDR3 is TGTGCCAGCAGCGTAACTGGAGGCCATAATGAAAAACTGTTTTTT. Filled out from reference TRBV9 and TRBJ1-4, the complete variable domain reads DSGVTQTPKHLITATGQRVTLRCSPRSGDLSVYWYQQSLDQGLQFLIQYYNGEERAKGNILERFSAQQFPDLHSELNLSSLELGDSALYFCASSVTGGHNEKLFFGSGTQLSVL.

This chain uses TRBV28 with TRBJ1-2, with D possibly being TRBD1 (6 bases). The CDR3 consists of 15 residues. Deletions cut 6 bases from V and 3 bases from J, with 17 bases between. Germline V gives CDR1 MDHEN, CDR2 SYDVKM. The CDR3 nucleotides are TGTGCCAGCAGGGGATCCGGGGGGCAGGACTATGGCTACACCTTC. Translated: CASRGSGGQDYGYTF.

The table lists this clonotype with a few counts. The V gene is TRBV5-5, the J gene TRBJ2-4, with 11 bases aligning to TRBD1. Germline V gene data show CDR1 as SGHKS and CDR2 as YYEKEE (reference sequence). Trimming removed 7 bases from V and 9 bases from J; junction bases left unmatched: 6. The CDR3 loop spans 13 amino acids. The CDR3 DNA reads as TGTGCCAGCTGTCCCGGGACAGGGGGCATTCAGTACTTC. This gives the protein CASCPGTGGIQYF.

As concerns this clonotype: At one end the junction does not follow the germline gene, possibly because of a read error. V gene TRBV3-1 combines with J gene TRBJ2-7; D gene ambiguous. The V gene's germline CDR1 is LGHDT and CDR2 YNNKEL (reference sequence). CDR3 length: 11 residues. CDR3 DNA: TGTGCCAGCACCCAAGGGTTCGAGCAGTACTTC. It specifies CASTQGFEQYF.

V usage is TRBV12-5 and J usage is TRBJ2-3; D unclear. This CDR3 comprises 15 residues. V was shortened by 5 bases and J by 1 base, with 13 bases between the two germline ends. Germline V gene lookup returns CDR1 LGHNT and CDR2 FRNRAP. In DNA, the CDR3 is TGTGCTAGTGGTACACTTCCCGCAGGCACAGATACGCAGTATTTT. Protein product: CASGTLPAGTDTQYF.

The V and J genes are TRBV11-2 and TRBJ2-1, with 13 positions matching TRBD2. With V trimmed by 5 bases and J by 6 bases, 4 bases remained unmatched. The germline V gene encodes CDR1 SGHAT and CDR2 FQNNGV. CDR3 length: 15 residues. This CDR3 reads CASSAWTSGSNEQFF. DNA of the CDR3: TGTGCCAGCAGCGCTTGGACTAGCGGGAGCAATGAGCAGTTCTTC. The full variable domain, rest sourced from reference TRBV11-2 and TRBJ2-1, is EAGVAQSPRYKIIEKRQSVAFWCNPISGHATLYWYQQILGQGPKLLIQFQNNGVVDDSQLPKDRFSAERLKGVDSTLKIQPAKLEDSAVYLCASSAWTSGSNEQFFGPGTRLTVL.

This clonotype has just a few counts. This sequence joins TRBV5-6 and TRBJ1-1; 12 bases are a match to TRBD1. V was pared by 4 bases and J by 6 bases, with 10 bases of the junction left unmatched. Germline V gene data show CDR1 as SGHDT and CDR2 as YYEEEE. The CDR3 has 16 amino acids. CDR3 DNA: TGTGCCAGCAGCCTCCGGGACAGGGGGCGTAACGCTGAAGCTTTCTTT. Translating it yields CASSLRDRGRNAEAFF.

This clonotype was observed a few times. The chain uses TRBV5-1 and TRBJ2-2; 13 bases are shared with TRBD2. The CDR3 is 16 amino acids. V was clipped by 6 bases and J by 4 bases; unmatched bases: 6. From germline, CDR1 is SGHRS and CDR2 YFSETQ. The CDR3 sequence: CASKGLAGTGTGELFF. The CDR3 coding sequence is TGCGCCAGCAAGGGACTAGCGGGGACGGGCACCGGGGAGCTGTTTTTT.

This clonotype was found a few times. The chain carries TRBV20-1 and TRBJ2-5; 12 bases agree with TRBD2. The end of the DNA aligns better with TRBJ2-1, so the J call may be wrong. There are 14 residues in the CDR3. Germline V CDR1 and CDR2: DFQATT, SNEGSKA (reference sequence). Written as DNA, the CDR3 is TGCAGTGCTAGTCGTCTAGCGGGAGGGAATGAGCAGTTCTTC. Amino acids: CSASRLAGGNEQFF.

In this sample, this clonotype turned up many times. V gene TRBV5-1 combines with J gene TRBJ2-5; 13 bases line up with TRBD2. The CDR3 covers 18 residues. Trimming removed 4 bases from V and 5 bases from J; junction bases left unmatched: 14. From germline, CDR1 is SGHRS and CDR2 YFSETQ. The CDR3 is CASSGGLAGDLFVETQYF. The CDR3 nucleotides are TGCGCCAGCAGCGGTGGACTAGCGGGAGATCTGTTTGTGGAGACCCAGTACTTC.

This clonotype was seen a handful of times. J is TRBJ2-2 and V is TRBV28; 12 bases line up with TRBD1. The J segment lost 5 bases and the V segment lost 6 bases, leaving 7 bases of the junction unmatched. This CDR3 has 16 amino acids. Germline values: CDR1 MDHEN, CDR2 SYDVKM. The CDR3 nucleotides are TGTGCCAGCAGGGGGGGACAGGGGGCATGGACCGGGGAGCTGTTTTTT. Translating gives CASRGGQGAWTGELFF.

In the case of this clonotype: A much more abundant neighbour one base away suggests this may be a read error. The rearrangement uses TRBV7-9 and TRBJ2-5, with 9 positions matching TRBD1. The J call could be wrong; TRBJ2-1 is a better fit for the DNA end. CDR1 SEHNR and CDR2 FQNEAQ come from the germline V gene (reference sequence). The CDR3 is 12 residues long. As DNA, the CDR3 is TGTGCCAGCAGCCGGACAGGGGATGAGCAGTTCTTC. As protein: CASSRTGDEQFF.

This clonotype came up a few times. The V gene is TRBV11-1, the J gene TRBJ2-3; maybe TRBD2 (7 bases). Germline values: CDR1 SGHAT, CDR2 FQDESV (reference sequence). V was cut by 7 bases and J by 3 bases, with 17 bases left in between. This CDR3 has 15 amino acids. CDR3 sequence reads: CASTKGGTGTDTQYF. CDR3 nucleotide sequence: TGTGCCAGCACAAAGGGGGGGACTGGAACAGATACGCAGTATTTT.

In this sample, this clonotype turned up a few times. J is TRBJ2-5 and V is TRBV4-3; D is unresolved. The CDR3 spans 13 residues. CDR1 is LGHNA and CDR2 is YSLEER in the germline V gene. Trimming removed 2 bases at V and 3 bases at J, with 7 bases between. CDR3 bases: TGCGCCAGCAGCCAAAGCCAGGAAGAGACCCAGTACTTC. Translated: CASSQSQEETQYF.

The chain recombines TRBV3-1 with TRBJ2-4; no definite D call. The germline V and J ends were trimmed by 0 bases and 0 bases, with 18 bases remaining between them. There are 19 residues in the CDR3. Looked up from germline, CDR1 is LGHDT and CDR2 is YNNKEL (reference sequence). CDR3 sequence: CASSQDLVKGPLAKNIQYF. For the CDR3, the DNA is TGTGCCAGCAGCCAAGATTTGGTGAAAGGGCCCCTAGCCAAAAACATTCAGTACTTC. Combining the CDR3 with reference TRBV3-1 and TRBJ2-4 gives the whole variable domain DTAVSQTPKYLVTQMGNDKSIKCEQNLGHDTMYWYKQDSKKFLKIMFSYNNKELIINETVPNRFSPKSPDKAHLNLHINSLELGDSAVYFCASSQDLVKGPLAKNIQYFGAGTRLSVL.

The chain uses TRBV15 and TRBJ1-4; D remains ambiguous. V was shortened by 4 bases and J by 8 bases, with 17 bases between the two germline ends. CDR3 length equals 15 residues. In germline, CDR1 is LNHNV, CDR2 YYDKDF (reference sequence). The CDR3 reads CATSTGRSGSEKLFF. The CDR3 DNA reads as TGTGCCACCAGCACCGGTAGGTCGGGCTCGGAAAAACTGTTTTTT.

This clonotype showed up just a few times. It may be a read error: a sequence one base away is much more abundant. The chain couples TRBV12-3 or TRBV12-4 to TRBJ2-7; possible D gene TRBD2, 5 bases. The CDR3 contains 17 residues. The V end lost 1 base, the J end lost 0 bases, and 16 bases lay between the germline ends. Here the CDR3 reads CASSLGGPGGPSYEQYF. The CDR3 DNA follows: TGTGCCAGCAGTTTAGGGGGTCCTGGCGGGCCCTCCTACGAGCAGTACTTC.